A single sample gave rise to the 18 T cell receptor beta chains below, sequenced in a study of T cell changes during pregnancy in multiple sclerosis. TCRdb keeps only in-frame clones here, not all; method: immunoSEQ multiplex PCR. The repertoire holds 60,000 to 85,000 clones, with roughly 90% as singletons. Here the sequenced sample was peripheral blood, taken in the second trimester of pregnancy. All receptors come from a female donor with multiple sclerosis, enrolled in a pregnancy study.

This chain connects TRBV6-1 to TRBJ1-2; D is ambiguous. The V gene's germline CDR1 is MNHNS and CDR2 SASEGT. This CDR3 is 14 amino acids long. V gave up 1 base and J gave up 2 bases, with 8 bases separating them. CDR3 in DNA: TGTGCCAGCAGTGAAGGAGGGCGAAACTATGGCTACACCTTC. Translated, it gives CASSEGGRNYGYTF.

V usage is TRBV5-4 and J usage is TRBJ2-3; 14 positions agree with TRBD2. Unmatched junction bases numbered 7, after V lost 4 bases and J lost 3 bases. This CDR3 spans 17 amino acids. Germline loops: CDR1 SGHNT, CDR2 YYREEE (reference sequence). DNA of the CDR3: TGTGCCAGCAGCGTAAGACTAGCGGGGGGGCCAACAGATACGCAGTATTTT. The encoded protein is CASSVRLAGGPTDTQYF.

This clone turned up a few times. This chain joins TRBV7-9 and TRBJ2-5; 10 bases align to TRBD2. J was trimmed by 5 bases and V by 2 bases; bases with no gene match: 11. The CDR3 spans 17 residues. The germline V gene encodes CDR1 SEHNR and CDR2 FQNEAQ (reference sequence). CDR3 residues: CASSLNRLAGAGETQYF. The DNA of the CDR3 is TGTGCCAGCAGCTTAAACCGGCTAGCGGGAGCGGGGGAGACCCAGTACTTC.

This clone was seen a few times. The chain joins TRBV19 to TRBJ1-3; no reliable D call. V lost 1 base and J lost 0, with 13 bases in between. The CDR3 contains 17 residues. Germline values: CDR1 LNHDA, CDR2 SQIVND (reference sequence). CDR3 sequence: CASSIVGAGNSGNTIYF. As DNA, the CDR3 is TGTGCCAGTAGTATAGTCGGTGCGGGGAACTCTGGAAACACCATATATTTT. Full variable domain (outside the CDR3, taken from reference TRBV19 and TRBJ1-3): DGGITQSPKYLFRKEGQNVTLSCEQNLNHDAMYWYRQDPGQGLRLIYYSQIVNDFQKGDIAEGYSVSREKKESFPLTVTSAQKNPTAFYLCASSIVGAGNSGNTIYFGEGSWLTVV.

A single count supports this clone. The genes are TRBV6-5 and TRBJ2-7, with 9 bases lining up with TRBD1. The CDR3 length is 14 residues. Germline values: CDR1 MNHEY, CDR2 SVGAGI. Trimming took 5 bases from V and 1 from J; bases not matched to a gene: 3. The CDR3: CASSRGQGSYEQYF. CDR3 DNA: TGTGCCAGCAGTCGGGGACAGGGATCCTACGAGCAGTACTTC.

The chain has TRBV7-3 and TRBJ1-1, with 9 bases lining up with TRBD1. The CDR3 length is 17 residues. V was pared by 0 bases and J by 4 bases, with 9 bases of the junction left unmatched. Germline V lookup: CDR1 SGHTA, CDR2 FQGTGA. CDR3 in DNA: TGTGCCAGCAGCTTAACGGACAGGGGCCATGGGGGCACTGAAGCTTTCTTT. It codes for CASSLTDRGHGGTEAFF.

This clone is a singleton in its sample. The gene calls are TRBV5-1 and TRBJ2-3; 10 bases line up with TRBD1. The CDR3 sequence is 14 residues long. V shed 5 bases, J shed 6 bases, and the junction held 6 bases outside the gene matches. CDR1 and CDR2 from the germline V gene are SGHRS and YFSETQ. CDR3 nucleotide sequence: TGCGCCAGCAGACCAGGACAGGGGGAGGATACGCAGTATTTT. Amino acid sequence: CASRPGQGEDTQYF.

The rearrangement joins TRBV25-1 to TRBJ2-7, with D possibly matching TRBD1 (6 bases). Trimming shortened V by 6 bases and J by 1 base, and 7 bases separated the two germline ends. The CDR3 is 12 amino acids. Germline V gene sequence: CDR1 MGHDK, CDR2 SYGVNS. CDR3 nucleotides: TGTGCCAGCAGCACAGGGTCCTACGAGCAGTACTTC. This encodes CASSTGSYEQYF.

The rearrangement joins TRBV27 to TRBJ1-2; D gene ambiguous. The CDR3 spans 15 residues. The germline gives CDR1 MNHEY, CDR2 SMNVEV (reference sequence). Trimming took off 3 bases at V and 6 bases at J, with 17 bases between the two ends. CDR3 residues: CASSFTPWASHGYTF. The CDR3 DNA reads TGTGCCAGCAGTTTTACCCCCTGGGCGTCTCATGGCTACACCTTC.

This clone was recorded once. V is TRBV6-5 and J is TRBJ2-1, with a weak D call TRBD1 (6 bases). V was clipped by 10 bases and J by 6 bases, with 19 bases between them. CDR1 is MNHEY and CDR2 is SVGAGI in the germline V gene. The CDR3 is made up of 14 amino acids. CDR3 DNA: TGTGCCACCAAGCCCGGGACACTCGTCAATGAGCAGTTCTTC. Translated: CATKPGTLVNEQFF.

The chain employs TRBV5-6 and TRBJ2-2; D remains unclear. This CDR3 region has 13 residues. V shed 5 bases and J shed 6 bases, with 11 bases lying between them. CDR1 is SGHDT, CDR2 YYEEEE, per germline. This chain's CDR3 is CASSPAVPGELFF. DNA for the CDR3: TGTGCCAGCAGTCCCGCGGTCCCCGGGGAGCTGTTTTTT. The full variable domain, in which reference TRBV5-6 and TRBJ2-2 provide the parts outside the CDR3, is DAGVTQSPTHLIKTRGQQVTLRCSPKSGHDTVSWYQQALGQGPQFIFQYYEEEERQRGNFPDRFSGHQFPNYSSELNVNALLLGDSALYLCASSPAVPGELFFGEGSRLTVL.

This sequence joins TRBV9 and TRBJ2-3, with TRBD2 matching over 10 bases. Trimming removed 6 bases from V and 2 bases from J; junction bases left unmatched: 6. CDR1 is SGDLS, CDR2 YYNGEE, per germline. The length of the CDR3 is 15 residues. DNA of the CDR3: TGTGCCAGCACCCTTAGCGGGGGGTTCACAGATACGCAGTATTTT. It translates to CASTLSGGFTDTQYF.

This chain links TRBV18 with TRBJ2-1; tentatively, D is TRBD2 (6 bases). The CDR3 is 17 amino acids. Germline CDR1 reads KGHSH; CDR2 reads LQKENI. The germline V and J ends were trimmed by 0 bases and 2 bases, with 14 bases remaining between them. As DNA, the CDR3 is TGTGCCAGCTCACCACCCCAATGGGAGGCCCCCTACAATGAGCAGTTCTTC. Residues: CASSPPQWEAPYNEQFF.

The V and J genes are TRBV7-2 and TRBJ1-1; D is ambiguous. Trimming cost V 0 bases and J 10 bases, with 15 bases left between them. Per the germline V gene, CDR1 is SGHTA and CDR2 is FQGNSA. CDR3 size: 14 residues. The DNA of the CDR3 is TGTGCCAGCAGCTTAGCTGTTTTGCGGGAAGGAGCTTTCTTT. This sequence encodes CASSLAVLREGAFF. The entire variable domain, with the rest obtained from reference TRBV7-2 and TRBJ1-1, is as follows: GAGVSQSPSNKVTEKGKDVELRCDPISGHTALYWYRQSLGQGLEFLIYFQGNSAPDKSGLPSDRFSAERTGGSVSTLTIQRTQQEDSAVYLCASSLAVLREGAFFGQGTRLTVV.

This clone occurred once. The genes are TRBV5-4 and TRBJ2-1, with TRBD1 identical over 8 bases. The trim removed 4 bases at V and 7 bases at J, leaving 4 bases unmatched. This CDR3 region has 13 residues. CDR1 is SGHNT and CDR2 is YYREEE in the germline V gene (reference sequence). The CDR3 DNA reads as TGTGCCAGCAGCCCGCAGGGGGCGAATGAGCAGTTCTTC. It codes for CASSPQGANEQFF.

This chain connects TRBV4-1 to TRBJ2-5; TRBD2 matches 9 bases. The CDR3 contains 17 residues. V lost 0 bases, J lost 5 bases, and 10 bases stayed unmatched. The germline CDR1 and CDR2 sequences are MGHRA and YSYEKL. The CDR3 loop reads CASSQDDRAGGGETQYF. DNA for the CDR3: TGCGCCAGCAGCCAAGACGATCGAGCGGGGGGCGGGGAGACCCAGTACTTC.

This clone was found a few times. The rearrangement joins TRBV20-1 to TRBJ2-1, with unresolved D. Trimming cost V 5 bases and J 4 bases, with 6 bases left between them. The CDR3 is made up of 11 amino acids. Per the germline V gene, CDR1 is DFQATT and CDR2 is SNEGSKA (reference sequence). The CDR3 DNA is TGCAGTGCTCACGAGTACAATGAGCAGTTCTTC. Translating gives CSAHEYNEQFF.

This chain uses TRBV21-1 with TRBJ1-3; the tabulated D call, TRBD1, remains unverified against the DNA. TRBV21-1 counts as a pseudogene. CDR3 length equals 16 residues. In DNA, the CDR3 is TGTGCCAGCAGCAAAGAGCCAGGGGCAGGGGGAAACACCATATATTTT. It is translated as CASSKEPGAGGNTIYF.